This record looks at one T cell receptor (beta chain) sequence and its context. The data were obtained in a study of lymphopenia after photon versus proton radiotherapy. CDR3 length: 13 residues. The germline CDR1 and CDR2 sequences are SGHRS and YFSETQ. V shed 5 bases, J shed 5 bases, and the junction held 6 bases outside the gene matches. Only in-frame clones appear in the TCRdb table, and some are missing; sequencing was by immunoSEQ multiplex PCR. Among approximately 80,000 clones listed, approximately 82% were seen once. Sequencing was performed on peripheral blood, taken from a patient treated with proton-based radiotherapy. The TCR originated in a man between 60 and 75 years old with pancreatic cancer. The chain joins TRBV5-1 to TRBJ1-2, with 7 bases aligning to TRBD1. The CDR3: CASRGTVEYGYTF. Here the CDR3 DNA reads TGCGCCAGCAGGGGGACAGTTGAGTATGGCTACACCTTC. The entire variable domain, with the rest obtained from reference TRBV5-1 and TRBJ1-2, is as follows: KAGVTQTPRYLIKTRGQQVTLSCSPISGHRSVSWYQQTPGQGLQFLFEYFSETQRNKGNFPGRFSGRQFSNSRSEMNVSTLELGDSALYLCASRGTVEYGYTFGSGTRLTVV.